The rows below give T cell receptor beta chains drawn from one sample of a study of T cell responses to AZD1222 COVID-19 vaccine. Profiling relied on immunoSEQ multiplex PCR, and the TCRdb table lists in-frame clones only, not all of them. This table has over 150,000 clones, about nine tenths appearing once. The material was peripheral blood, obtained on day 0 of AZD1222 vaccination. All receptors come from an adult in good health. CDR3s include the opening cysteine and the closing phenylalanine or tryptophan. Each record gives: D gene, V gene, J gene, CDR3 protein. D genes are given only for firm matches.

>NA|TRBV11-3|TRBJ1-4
CASSLGSTGQSNEKLFF
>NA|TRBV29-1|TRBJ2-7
CSVRRSLYEQYF
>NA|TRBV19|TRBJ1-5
CASSINAGAQPQHF
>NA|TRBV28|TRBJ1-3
CASKVGGPGNTIYF
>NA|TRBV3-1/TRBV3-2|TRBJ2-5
CASRGGTQYF
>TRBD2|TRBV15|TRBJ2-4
CATSREERLAGEVGNIQYF
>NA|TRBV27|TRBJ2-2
CASRFSNTGELFF
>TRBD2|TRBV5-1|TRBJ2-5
CASSKGLAGETQYF
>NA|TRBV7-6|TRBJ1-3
CASSRRGSSGNTIYF
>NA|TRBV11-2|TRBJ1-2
CATPGHYGYTF